This T cell receptor beta chain was sequenced during a study of CD8 T cells in ankylosing spondylitis. General study findings and limits: Roughly eight highly homologous variants formed a TCR beta motif that appeared characteristic of ankylosing spondylitis blood.

Making the TCR beta libraries involved quantitative 5'-RACE with molecular barcodes. TCRdb itself ran the 5' RACE reads through MiXCR, one entry per CDR3 protein. This table has about 500,000 distinct CDR3 sequences, approximately 12% appearing once. The sample holds a few counts of this clonotype. The antigen remains unidentified. CDR3 size: 14 residues. Trimming took 2 bases from V and 0 from J, leaving 9 bases between them. Per the germline V gene, CDR1 is SGHKS and CDR2 is YYEKEE (reference sequence). Material for sequencing was blood, either unsorted or a sorted T cell fraction (not recorded which). This receptor was obtained from a male donor with ankylosing spondylitis. The chain recombines TRBV5-5 with TRBJ2-7; the D gene is possibly TRBD1 (6 bases). DNA for the CDR3: TGTGCCAGCAGCTTCCCGGACAGCTCCTACGAGCAGTACTTC. The encoded protein is CASSFPDSSYEQYF.